This is a list of T cell receptor beta chains from one sample in a study of T cells after yellow fever vaccination. TCRdb itself ran the 5' RACE reads through MiXCR, one entry per CDR3 protein. The repertoire holds a few hundred thousand distinct CDR3 sequences, with around 8.6% as singletons. This specimen was CD4+ T cells sorted from PBMCs, taken 5 days after the yellow fever booster vaccination. The receptor set was obtained from a man aged 18-30 years who received the YFV17D yellow fever vaccine. Each CDR3 is given with its conserved first and last residue. D genes are given only for firm matches. Not all rows give a size; the values are once, few, many and, for expanded clones, a class.

J: TRBJ1-4
D: TRBD1
length: 14
V: TRBV7-2
size: few
DNA: TGTGCCAGCAGCTTAGGGCAGGGGGAGGAAAAACTGTTTTTT
CDR3: CASSLGQGEEKLFF

J: TRBJ1-1
D: .
length: 14
V: TRBV7-2
size: many
DNA: TGTGCCAGCAGCTTTGGCACGGTGAACACTGAAGCTTTCTTT
CDR3: CASSFGTVNTEAFF

J: TRBJ2-3
D: TRBD2
length: 14
V: TRBV6-1
size: .
DNA: TGTGCCAGCAGTGAATCCGGGACTAGAGAGACGCAGTATTTT
CDR3: CASSESGTRETQYF

J: TRBJ1-5
D: .
length: 15
V: TRBV9
size: .
DNA: TGTGCCAGCAGCCCTAGCGGGCAAATCAATCAGCCCCAGCATTTT
CDR3: CASSPSGQINQPQHF

J: TRBJ2-2
D: .
length: 12
V: TRBV6-2/TRBV6-3
size: .
DNA: TGTGCCAGCAGGGAGACCCCTGGGGAGCTGTTTTTT
CDR3: CASRETPGELFF

J: TRBJ1-1
D: .
length: 16
V: TRBV5-1
size: many
DNA: TGCGCCAGCAGCTCGTCGGGCAGGTCGGGTGGCACTGAAGCTTTCTTT
CDR3: CASSSSGRSGGTEAFF

J: TRBJ1-2
D: TRBD1
length: 14
V: TRBV11-2
size: few
DNA: TGTGCCAGCAGCTTCGGGACAGGGACTTATGGCTACACCTTC
CDR3: CASSFGTGTYGYTF

J: TRBJ1-4
D: TRBD1
length: 15
V: TRBV18
size: few
DNA: TGTGCCAGCTCACCACAGGGACAGGACTTTGAAAAACTGTTTTTT
CDR3: CASSPQGQDFEKLFF

J: TRBJ1-2
D: TRBD1
length: 16
V: TRBV4-3
size: .
DNA: TGCGCCAGCAGCCAGGCCCCCGGGACAGGGGACTATGGCTACACCTTC
CDR3: CASSQAPGTGDYGYTF

J: TRBJ2-3
D: TRBD1
length: 16
V: TRBV18
size: few
DNA: TGTGCCAGCTCGCCCCGGACAGGGGGCGCGTTAGATACGCAGTATTTT
CDR3: CASSPRTGGALDTQYF

J: TRBJ1-5
D: .
length: 12
V: TRBV2
size: many
DNA: TGTGCCAGCAAACTGTACAATCAGCCCCAGCATTTT
CDR3: CASKLYNQPQHF

J: TRBJ2-2
D: .
length: 16
V: TRBV3-1
size: .
DNA: TGTGCCAGCAGCCAAGTCGCCAGCAGGAACACCGGGGAGCTGTTTTTT
CDR3: CASSQVASRNTGELFF

J: TRBJ2-5
D: .
length: 14
V: TRBV5-1
size: .
DNA: TGCGCCAGCACGGAAACAGCTTCTCAAGAGACCCAGTACTTC
CDR3: CASTETASQETQYF

J: TRBJ1-1
D: TRBD1
length: 15
V: TRBV25-1
size: many
DNA: TGTGCCAGCAGTGCAGGGGGTCCGGTGTCGGGTGAAGCTTTCTTT
CDR3: CASSAGGPVSGEAFF

J: TRBJ2-6
D: .
length: 17
V: TRBV6-2/TRBV6-3
size: many
DNA: TGTGCCAGCAGATCCCGGGCCCCCCAGCGTTGGGCCAACGTCCTGACTTTC
CDR3: CASRSRAPQRWANVLTF

J: TRBJ2-5
D: .
length: 13
V: TRBV27
size: .
DNA: TGTGCCAGCAGTTGGACGGGGTCAGAGACCCAGTACTTC
CDR3: CASSWTGSETQYF

J: TRBJ2-5
D: TRBD1
length: 15
V: TRBV4-3
size: many
DNA: TGCGCCAGCAGCCGAACCTGGGACAGGGTAGAGACCCAGTACTTC
CDR3: CASSRTWDRVETQYF

J: TRBJ1-2
D: .
length: 12
V: TRBV5-6
size: .
DNA: TGTGCCAGCAGCTTGGACCCCTCGCTATACACCTTC
CDR3: CASSLDPSLYTF

J: TRBJ2-2
D: .
length: 13
V: TRBV7-2
size: .
DNA: TGTGCCAGCAGCCTATTTACCGCCGGGGAGCTGTTTTTT
CDR3: CASSLFTAGELFF

J: TRBJ1-1
D: .
length: 15
V: TRBV18
size: few
DNA: TGTGCCAGCTCAGCCCCAGAACAGGGGAACACTGAAGCTTTCTTT
CDR3: CASSAPEQGNTEAFF

J: TRBJ2-1
D: .
length: 14
V: TRBV20-1
size: many
DNA: TGCAGTGCTACCTCCCCGGGACTCCGGGGTGAGCAGTTCTTC
CDR3: CSATSPGLRGEQFF

J: TRBJ1-3
D: .
length: 14
V: TRBV28
size: few
DNA: TGTGCCAGCAGTCCCCGCGGACAGGGAAACACCATATATTTT
CDR3: CASSPRGQGNTIYF

J: TRBJ2-7
D: TRBD2
length: 17
V: TRBV2
size: .
DNA: TGTGCCAGCAGTGTTCCTAGCGGGGGCCGATCAATGGGGGAGCAGTACTTC
CDR3: CASSVPSGGRSMGEQYF

J: TRBJ1-2
D: TRBD1
length: 16
V: TRBV5-1
size: .
DNA: TGCGCCAGCAGCTTGAATGCTGCAGGGGGACACTATGGCTACACCTTC
CDR3: CASSLNAAGGHYGYTF

J: TRBJ1-2
D: .
length: 13
V: TRBV5-1
size: few
DNA: TGCGCCAGCAGCTCAGACGGACTGGGCGGCTACACCTTC
CDR3: CASSSDGLGGYTF

J: TRBJ1-2
D: TRBD1
length: 15
V: TRBV12-3/TRBV12-4
size: few
DNA: TGTGCCAGCAGTTTTTTGGACAGGGCGCGTTATGGCTACACCTTC
CDR3: CASSFLDRARYGYTF

J: TRBJ1-5
D: .
length: 15
V: TRBV7-9
size: many
DNA: TGTGCCAGCAGCTTAGCAGGGTACAGCAATCAGCCCCAGCATTTT
CDR3: CASSLAGYSNQPQHF

J: TRBJ2-4
D: .
length: 13
V: TRBV5-1
size: few
DNA: TGCGCCAGCAGCGGGGACGAAGCTGGCATTCAGTACTTC
CDR3: CASSGDEAGIQYF

J: TRBJ2-5
D: TRBD2
length: 13
V: TRBV12-3/TRBV12-4
size: .
DNA: TGTGCCAGCAGCGGGGGGGCCCAGGAGACCCAGTACTTC
CDR3: CASSGGAQETQYF

J: TRBJ2-4
D: .
length: 13
V: TRBV7-2
size: .
DNA: TGTGCCAGCAGGGCAGCGGGCAAAAACATTCAGTACTTC
CDR3: CASRAAGKNIQYF

J: TRBJ1-2
D: .
length: 14
V: TRBV5-1
size: .
DNA: TGCGCCAGCAGCTTGGAGGGGGACGGCCTGGGCTACACCTTC
CDR3: CASSLEGDGLGYTF

J: TRBJ1-4
D: TRBD1
length: 16
V: TRBV5-1
size: many
DNA: TGCGCCAGCAGCTTGGCTGGTGGACAGGGGGTTGAAAAACTGTTTTTT
CDR3: CASSLAGGQGVEKLFF

J: TRBJ1-1
D: .
length: 11
V: TRBV3-1
size: few
DNA: TGTGCCAGCAGCCAAGACTCTCCCGCTTTCTTT
CDR3: CASSQDSPAFF

J: TRBJ2-5
D: .
length: 16
V: TRBV7-9
size: few
DNA: TGTGCCAGCAGCTTAAAATATCTAGCGAATCAAGAGACCCAGTACTTC
CDR3: CASSLKYLANQETQYF